This T cell receptor (beta chain) was identified during a study of blood T cell repertoires in COVID-19. This CDR3 region has 15 residues. The V end was cut by 2 bases, the J end by 7 bases, with 14 bases between. Germline lookup yields CDR1 MNHNS and CDR2 SASEGT. Using immunoSEQ multiplex PCR, the repertoire was profiled, and TCRdb retains in-frame clones only, with some absent. The data contain around 26,000 clones, roughly four fifths of them seen just once; the ten biggest clones take up about 2.5%. The sequencing sample was made of peripheral blood. The V gene is TRBV6-1, the J gene TRBJ1-4, with D tentatively TRBD1 (6 bases). This receptor was obtained from a woman aged 70-85 years with COVID-19, enrolled during active disease. CDR3 bases: TGTGCCAGCAGTGAAAGCAGGGGCGCAGGTGAAAAACTGTTTTTT. It codes for CASSESRGAGEKLFF.